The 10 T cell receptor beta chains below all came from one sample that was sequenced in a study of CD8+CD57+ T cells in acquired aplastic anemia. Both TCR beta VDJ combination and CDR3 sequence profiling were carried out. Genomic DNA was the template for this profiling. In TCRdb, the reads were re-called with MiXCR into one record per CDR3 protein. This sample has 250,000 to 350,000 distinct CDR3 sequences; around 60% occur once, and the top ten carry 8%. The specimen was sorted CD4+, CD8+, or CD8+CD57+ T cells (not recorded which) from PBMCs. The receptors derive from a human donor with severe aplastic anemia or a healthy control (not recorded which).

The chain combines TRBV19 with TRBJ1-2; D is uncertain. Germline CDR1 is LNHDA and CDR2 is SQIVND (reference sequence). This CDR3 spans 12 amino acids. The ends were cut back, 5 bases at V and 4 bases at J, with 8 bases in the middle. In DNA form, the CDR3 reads TGTGCCAGTAGTCTCAACCCCTATGGCTACACCTTC. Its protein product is CASSLNPYGYTF.

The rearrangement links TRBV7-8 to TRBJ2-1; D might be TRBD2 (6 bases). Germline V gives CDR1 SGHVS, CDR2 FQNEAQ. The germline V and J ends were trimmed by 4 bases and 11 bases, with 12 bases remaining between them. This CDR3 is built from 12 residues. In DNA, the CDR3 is TGTGCCAGCAGCTCAGCGCGGGGTAAGCAGTTCTTC. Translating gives CASSSARGKQFF.

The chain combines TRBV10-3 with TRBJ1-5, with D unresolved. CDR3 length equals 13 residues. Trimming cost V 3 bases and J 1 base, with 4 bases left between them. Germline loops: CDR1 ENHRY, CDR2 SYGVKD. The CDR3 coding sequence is TGTGCCATCAGTGAAGTCAGCAATCAGCCCCAGCATTTT. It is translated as CAISEVSNQPQHF.

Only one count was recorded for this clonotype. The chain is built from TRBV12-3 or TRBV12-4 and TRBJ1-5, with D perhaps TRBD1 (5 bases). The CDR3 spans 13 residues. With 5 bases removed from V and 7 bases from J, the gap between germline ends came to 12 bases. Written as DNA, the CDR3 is TGTGCCAGCAGTCTCTGGGACCTACAGCCCCAGCATTTT. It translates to CASSLWDLQPQHF.

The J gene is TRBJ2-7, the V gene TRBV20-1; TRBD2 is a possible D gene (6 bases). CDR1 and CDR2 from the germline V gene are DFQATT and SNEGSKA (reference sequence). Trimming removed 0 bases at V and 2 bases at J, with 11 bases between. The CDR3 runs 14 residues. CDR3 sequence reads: CSARDLASPYEQYF. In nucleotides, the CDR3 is TGCAGTGCTAGAGATCTAGCGTCCCCCTACGAGCAGTACTTC.

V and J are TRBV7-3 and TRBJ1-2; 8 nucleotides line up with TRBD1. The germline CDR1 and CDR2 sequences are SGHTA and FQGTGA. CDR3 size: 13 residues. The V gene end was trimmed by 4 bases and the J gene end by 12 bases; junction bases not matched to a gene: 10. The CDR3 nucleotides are TGTGCCAGCAGCTCAGACAGGGGAAGGGGCCACACCTTC. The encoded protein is CASSSDRGRGHTF.

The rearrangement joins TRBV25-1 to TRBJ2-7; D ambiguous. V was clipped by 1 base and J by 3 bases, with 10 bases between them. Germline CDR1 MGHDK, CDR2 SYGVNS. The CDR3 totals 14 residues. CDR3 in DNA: TGTGCCAGCAGTGAATCCGGTCAGGACTACGAGCAGTACTTC. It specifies CASSESGQDYEQYF.

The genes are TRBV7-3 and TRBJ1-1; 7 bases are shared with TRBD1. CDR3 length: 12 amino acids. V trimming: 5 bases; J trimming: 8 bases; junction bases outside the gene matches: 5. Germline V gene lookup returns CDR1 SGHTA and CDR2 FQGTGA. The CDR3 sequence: CASSLRGREAFF. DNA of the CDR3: TGTGCCAGCAGCCTCAGGGGGAGGGAAGCTTTCTTT.

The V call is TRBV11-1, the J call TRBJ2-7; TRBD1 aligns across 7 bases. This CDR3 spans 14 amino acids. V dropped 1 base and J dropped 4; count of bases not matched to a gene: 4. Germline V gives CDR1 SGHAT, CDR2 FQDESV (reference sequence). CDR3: CASSLDRGHYEQYF. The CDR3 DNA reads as TGTGCCAGCAGCTTAGATAGGGGGCATTACGAGCAGTACTTC.

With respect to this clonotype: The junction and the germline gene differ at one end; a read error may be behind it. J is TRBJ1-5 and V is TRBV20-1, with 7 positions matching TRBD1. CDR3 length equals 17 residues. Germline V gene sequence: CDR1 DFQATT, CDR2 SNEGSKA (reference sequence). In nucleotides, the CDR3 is TGCAGTGCTAGAGTCGGGGCAGGGGGTGGGGACAATGAGCCCCAGCATTTT. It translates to CSARVGAGGGDNEPQHF.